These 10 T cell receptor beta chains originate from one sample sequenced in a study of blood T cell repertoires in COVID-19. Using immunoSEQ multiplex PCR, the repertoire was profiled, and TCRdb retains in-frame clones only, with some absent. This table has 95,000 to 150,000 clones, under 85% appearing once. The specimen sequenced was peripheral blood. The receptors were gathered from a man in his sixties with acute or convalescent COVID-19.

This chain links TRBV28 with TRBJ2-2; D might be TRBD1 (5 bases). The V gene's germline CDR1 is MDHEN and CDR2 SYDVKM. CDR3 length: 17 residues. The V and J ends lost 3 bases and 0 bases respectively, with 14 bases between them. The CDR3 reads CASSFPGHRANTGELFF. In nucleotides, the CDR3 is TGTGCCAGCAGTTTCCCCGGACACCGGGCGAACACCGGGGAGCTGTTTTTT.

V usage is TRBV19 and J usage is TRBJ1-6; 7 bases agree with TRBD1. Trimming removed 5 bases from V and 6 bases from J; junction bases left unmatched: 7. Germline V gene sequence: CDR1 LNHDA, CDR2 SQIVND (reference sequence). The CDR3 is 15 amino acids. The CDR3 sequence: CASSDRQGGNSPLHF. Here the CDR3 DNA reads TGTGCCAGTAGTGATCGACAGGGCGGTAATTCACCCCTCCACTTT.

On this clone: The germline gene is not matched at one end of the junction; a read error may be the cause. The chain joins TRBV6-1 to TRBJ2-7; D may correspond to TRBD1 or TRBD2 (5 bases each). The CDR3 is made up of 12 amino acids. Germline CDR1 reads MNHNS; CDR2 reads SASEGT. As DNA, the CDR3 is TGTGCCAGCCGTGAGGGGCCCTACGAGCAGTACTTC. It specifies CASREGPYEQYF.

This rearrangement joins TRBV6-5 to TRBJ1-1; 9 bases match TRBD1. Per germline, CDR1 MNHEY and CDR2 SVGAGI. Unmatched junction bases numbered 9, after V lost 6 bases and J lost 4 bases. This CDR3 has 15 residues. The CDR3 DNA reads as TGTGCCAGCAGGCCCCGGACAGGGGAGGGCACTGAAGCTTTCTTT. Translating gives CASRPRTGEGTEAFF.

The gene calls are TRBV5-1 and TRBJ1-4; the match to TRBD1 covers 8 bases. The trim removed 4 bases at V and 7 bases at J, leaving 6 bases unmatched. The germline gives CDR1 SGHRS, CDR2 YFSETQ. The CDR3 spans 14 residues. In DNA form, the CDR3 reads TGCGCCAGCAGCCCGACAGGGGCGGGTGAAAAACTGTTTTTT. Amino acid sequence: CASSPTGAGEKLFF.

V and J are TRBV6-4 and TRBJ2-1, with TRBD2 matching over 9 bases. The CDR3 loop spans 15 amino acids. J was trimmed by 8 bases and V by 5 bases; bases with no gene match: 10. The germline V gene has CDR1 MRHNA and CDR2 SNTAGT. DNA of the CDR3: TGTGCCAGCAGTTCGACTAGCGGCTCTGGGGATGAGCAGTTCTTC. This encodes CASSSTSGSGDEQFF.

This chain joins TRBV27 and TRBJ2-7, with 9 positions matching TRBD2. Trimming removed 5 bases from V and 4 bases from J; junction bases left unmatched: 6. The germline gives CDR1 MNHEY, CDR2 SMNVEV (reference sequence). The CDR3 spans 14 residues. The CDR3 region has the DNA TGTGCCAGCAGTACCGCGGGAGGGCGATACGAGCAGTACTTC. Protein sequence: CASSTAGGRYEQYF.

The J gene is TRBJ1-5, the V gene TRBV28, with D possibly being TRBD1 (5 bases). This CDR3 has 14 amino acids. In germline, CDR1 is MDHEN, CDR2 SYDVKM. Trimming pared 11 bases from V and 4 bases from J, leaving 18 bases between. The CDR3 loop is CAYSQQEANQPQHF. CDR3 coding DNA: TGTGCCTATTCTCAACAGGAAGCAAATCAGCCCCAGCATTTT.

The CDR3 region has the DNA TGTGCCGGACAGGATTCGAACACCGGGGAGCTGTTTTTT. It yields the protein CAGQDSNTGELFF. This chain connects TRBV12-3 or TRBV12-4 to TRBJ2-2; TRBD1 matches at 7 bases. Losses at the gene ends were 11 bases for V and 0 bases for J; bases not matched to a gene: 3. This CDR3 has 13 amino acids.

The chain carries TRBV28 and TRBJ1-2; 7 positions agree with TRBD1. This CDR3 is built from 15 residues. V trimming: 7 bases; J trimming: 6 bases; junction bases outside the gene matches: 14. Germline V gives CDR1 MDHEN, CDR2 SYDVKM. For the CDR3, the DNA is TGTGCCAGCACCCTACCCGGGGCAGGGGGGAATGGCTACACCTTC. Amino acid sequence: CASTLPGAGGNGYTF.